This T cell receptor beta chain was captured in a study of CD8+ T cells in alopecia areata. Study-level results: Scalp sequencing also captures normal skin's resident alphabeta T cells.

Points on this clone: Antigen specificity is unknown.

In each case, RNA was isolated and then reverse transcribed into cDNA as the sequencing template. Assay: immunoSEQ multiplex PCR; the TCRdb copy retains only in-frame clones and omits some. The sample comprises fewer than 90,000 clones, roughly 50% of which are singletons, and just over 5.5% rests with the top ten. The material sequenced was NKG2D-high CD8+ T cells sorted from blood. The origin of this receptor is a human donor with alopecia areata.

CDR3 coding DNA: TGCAGCGTTGAAGGGGCGGGAGGCTACAATGAGCAGTTCTTC. Protein product: CSVEGAGGYNEQFF. V usage is TRBV29-1 and J usage is TRBJ2-1, with TRBD2 identical over 8 bases. Germline V gives CDR1 SQVTM, CDR2 ANQGSEA. J gave up 3 bases and V 1 base, and 2 bases lay outside the gene matches. The CDR3 is 14 residues long.